These 4 T cell receptor beta chains were all obtained from the same sample, sequenced in a study of T-cell memory formation after mild COVID-19 (TCRdb year 2021). Library prep was done by 5' RACE. The sample was run on an Illumina NovaSeq 6000. The public reads were run again by TCRdb, first through fastp at Q25 and then through MiXCR, and only productive beta chains were kept. Every distinct CDR3 protein forms one entry, paired with its most common genes and DNA. The sample data list around 55,000 distinct CDR3 sequences, and approximately 9.5% of these were observed just once. 1.2% of the sample is in the top ten clones. Material for sequencing was PBMCs or a T cell subset sorted from them (not recorded which). These receptors originate from a man aged 18 to 30 who had mild COVID-19 (a few samples of this study predate the infection). The sample titles of this study are shuffled in the database, so cell type and time point are left out; the donor was told from shared clones.

Ten or more counts support this clonotype. This rearrangement joins TRBV11-3 to TRBJ2-1; TRBD1 matches at 8 bases. Germline assignment: CDR1 SGHNT and CDR2 YENEEA. The CDR3 runs to 18 residues. After removal of 0 bases from V and 0 bases from J, the junction contained 7 bases not matched to a gene. The CDR3 is CASSLEQGGSSSYNEQFF. The CDR3 bases are TGTGCCAGCAGCTTAGAACAGGGGGGCTCGAGCTCCTACAATGAGCAGTTCTTC. The entire variable domain, with the rest obtained from reference TRBV11-3 and TRBJ2-1, is as follows: EAGVVQSPRYKIIEKKQPVAFWCNPISGHNTLYWYLQNLGQGPELLIRYENEEAVDDSQLPKDRFSAERLKGVDSTLKIQPAELGDSAVYLCASSLEQGGSSSYNEQFFGPGTRLTVL.

The chain joins TRBV4-1 to TRBJ2-1, with D possibly called TRBD1 or TRBD2 (5 bases each). V was cut by 7 bases and J by 5 bases, with 21 bases left in between. The germline V gene has CDR1 MGHRA and CDR2 YSYEKL. The CDR3 covers 16 residues. The CDR3 protein is CASTHLGASFNNEQFF. CDR3 DNA sequence: TGCGCCAGCACCCATCTCGGGGCTAGCTTTAACAATGAGCAGTTCTTC.

The gene calls are TRBV27 and TRBJ1-2, with TRBD1 as a possible D gene (5 bases). Germline loops: CDR1 MNHEY, CDR2 SMNVEV (reference sequence). The CDR3 runs 15 residues. Deletions cut 3 bases from V and 7 bases from J, with 18 bases between. Here the CDR3 reads CASSFSGVRMGGYTF. CDR3 in DNA: TGTGCCAGCAGTTTTTCGGGGGTAAGGATGGGTGGCTACACCTTC.

V usage is TRBV6-5 and J usage is TRBJ2-7; no clear D gene. This CDR3 region has 16 residues. CDR1 and CDR2 from the germline V gene are MNHEY and SVGAGI. Deletions cut 2 bases from V and 0 bases from J, with 14 bases between. DNA for the CDR3: TGTGCCAGCAGTTACGAGGTTATGAGCAGCTCCTACGAGCAGTACTTC. The encoded protein is CASSYEVMSSSYEQYF.